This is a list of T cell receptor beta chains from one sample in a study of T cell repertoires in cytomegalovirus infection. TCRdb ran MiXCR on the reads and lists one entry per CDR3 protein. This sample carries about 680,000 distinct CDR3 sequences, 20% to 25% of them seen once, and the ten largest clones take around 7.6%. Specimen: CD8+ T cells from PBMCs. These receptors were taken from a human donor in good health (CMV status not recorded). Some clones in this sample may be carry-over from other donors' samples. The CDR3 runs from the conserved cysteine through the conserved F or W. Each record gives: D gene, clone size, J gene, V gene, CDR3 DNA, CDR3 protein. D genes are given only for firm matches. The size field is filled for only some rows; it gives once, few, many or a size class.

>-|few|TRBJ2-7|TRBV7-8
TGTGCCAGCAGCAGTCGTCTCTCCTACGAGCAGTACTTC
CASSSRLSYEQYF
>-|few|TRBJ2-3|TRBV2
TGTGCCAGCAGTGAAGCTCGAATGGTCTCCACAGATACGCAGTATTTT
CASSEARMVSTDTQYF
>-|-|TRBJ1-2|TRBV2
TGTGCCACCGAGGACGGGCCTAACTATGGCTACACCTTC
CATEDGPNYGYTF
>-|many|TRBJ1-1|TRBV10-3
TGTGCCATCAGAGAGGGACCGAAAAACACTGAAGCTTTCTTT
CAIREGPKNTEAFF
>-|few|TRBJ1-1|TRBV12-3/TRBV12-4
TGTGCCAGCAGTTTATGGGAGGGGTCGAACACTGAAGCTTTCTTT
CASSLWEGSNTEAFF
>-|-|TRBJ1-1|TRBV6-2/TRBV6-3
TGTGCCAGCGGTTACACCTCTATCGGGAACACTGAAGCTTTCTTT
CASGYTSIGNTEAFF
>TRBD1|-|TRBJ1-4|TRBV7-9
TGTGCCAGCAGCAGACAGGGGTACGGTGAAAAACTGTTTTTT
CASSRQGYGEKLFF
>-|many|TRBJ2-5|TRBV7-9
TGTGCCAGCAGCTTAAGCCGGGAGACCCAGTACTTC
CASSLSRETQYF
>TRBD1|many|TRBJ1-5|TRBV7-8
TGTGCCAGCAGCTCGCAGGACAGGGAGCTTCAGCCCCAGCATTTT
CASSSQDRELQPQHF
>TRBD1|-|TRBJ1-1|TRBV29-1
TGCAGCGTTGCAACAGGGGCTAACGAAGCTTTCTTT
CSVATGANEAFF
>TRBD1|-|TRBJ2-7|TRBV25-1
TGTGCCAGCAGTCGACAGGGAAGGAGCTACGAGCAGTACTTC
CASSRQGRSYEQYF
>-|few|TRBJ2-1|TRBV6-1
TGTGCCAGCAGTGAATTACCTAAAAATTACAATGAGCAGTTCTTC
CASSELPKNYNEQFF
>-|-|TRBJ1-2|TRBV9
TGTGCCAGCAAAGGAGGGAACTATGGCTACACCTTC
CASKGGNYGYTF
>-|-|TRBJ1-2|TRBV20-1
TGCAGTGCTCTGGGGGACCGAAACTATGGCTACACCTTC
CSALGDRNYGYTF
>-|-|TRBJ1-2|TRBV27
TGTGCCAGCAGTTTGGGAAACCCCTTATATGGCTACACCTTC
CASSLGNPLYGYTF
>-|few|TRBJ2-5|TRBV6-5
TGTGCCAGCAGGCTCTACGGGGAACTACAAGAGACCCAGTACTTC
CASRLYGELQETQYF
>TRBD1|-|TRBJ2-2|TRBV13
TGTGCCAGCAGTTGGGGACAGGGGGCGCTTGGGCCCGGGGAGCTGTTTTTT
CASSWGQGALGPGELFF
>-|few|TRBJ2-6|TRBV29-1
TGCAGTGCCGTAGGGTCTGGGGCCAACGTCCTGACTTTC
CSAVGSGANVLTF
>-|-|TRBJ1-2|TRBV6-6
TGTGCCAGCAGTTACTCGAAGAGGCAGGGTGACTATGGCTACACCTTC
CASSYSKRQGDYGYTF
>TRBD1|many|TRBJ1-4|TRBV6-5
TGTGCCAGCAGTTATTCTACAGGGGCGAATGAAAAACTGTTTTTT
CASSYSTGANEKLFF
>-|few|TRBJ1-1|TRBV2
TGTGCCAGCAGGAACAGGTTTGAAGCTTTCTTT
CASRNRFEAFF
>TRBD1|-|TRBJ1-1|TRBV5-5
TGTGCCAGCAGCCTAATAGAGGGGGCGAGAACTGAAGCTTTCTTT
CASSLIEGARTEAFF
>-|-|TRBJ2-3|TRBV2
TGTGCCAGCATTTGGGCCCCCAACACAGGGAGCACAGATACGCAGTATTTT
CASIWAPNTGSTDTQYF
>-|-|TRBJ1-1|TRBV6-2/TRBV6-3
TGTGCCAGCAGTTACTCGTCGGCAGGTGAAGCTTTCTTT
CASSYSSAGEAFF